Listed below are T cell receptor beta chains from one sample, sequenced in a study of blood T cell repertoires in COVID-19. The data were produced by immunoSEQ multiplex PCR, yet TCRdb's version contains in-frame clones alone and is incomplete. Among around 150,000 clones, just under 85% were seen once, and the ten largest hold about 20%. Sequenced sample: peripheral blood. The receptor set was obtained from a woman at least 80 years old with acute or convalescent COVID-19. CDR3s include the opening cysteine and the closing phenylalanine or tryptophan. Each record gives: J gene, D gene, V gene, CDR3 protein. D genes are given only for firm matches.

j_gene: TRBJ2-2; d_gene: .; v_gene: TRBV2; CDR3aa: CASTQNTGELFF
j_gene: TRBJ2-7; d_gene: TRBD2; v_gene: TRBV5-1; CDR3aa: CASSLGSTSGRLEQYF
j_gene: TRBJ2-1; d_gene: .; v_gene: TRBV20-1; CDR3aa: CSASPSNEQFF
j_gene: TRBJ1-6; d_gene: TRBD1; v_gene: TRBV6-5; CDR3aa: CASRGRQGKSPLHF
j_gene: TRBJ1-2; d_gene: TRBD1; v_gene: TRBV7-2; CDR3aa: CASSWTGNKGYTF
j_gene: TRBJ1-5; d_gene: .; v_gene: TRBV4-1; CDR3aa: CASSQERQGTVQPQHF
j_gene: TRBJ1-1; d_gene: .; v_gene: TRBV6-5; CDR3aa: CASSYGDRQEAFF
j_gene: TRBJ2-1; d_gene: TRBD2; v_gene: TRBV2; CDR3aa: CASSSLAIRSHSEQFF
j_gene: TRBJ1-1; d_gene: .; v_gene: TRBV18; CDR3aa: CASSPTQNSNTEAFF
j_gene: TRBJ2-2; d_gene: .; v_gene: TRBV5-1; CDR3aa: CASSSGTDTGELFF
j_gene: TRBJ1-5; d_gene: .; v_gene: TRBV2; CDR3aa: CASSGGQPQHF
j_gene: TRBJ2-1; d_gene: TRBD2; v_gene: TRBV5-1; CDR3aa: CASSASGRVTYNEQFF
j_gene: TRBJ2-3; d_gene: .; v_gene: TRBV21-1; CDR3aa: CATSGTAGKTDTQYF
j_gene: TRBJ1-2; d_gene: .; v_gene: TRBV20-1; CDR3aa: CSASAISANYGYTF
j_gene: TRBJ1-1; d_gene: .; v_gene: TRBV11-1; CDR3aa: CASSFMVGGQDTEAFF
j_gene: TRBJ2-1; d_gene: TRBD2; v_gene: TRBV7-9; CDR3aa: CASSLGLAGVNEQFF
j_gene: TRBJ1-6; d_gene: TRBD1; v_gene: TRBV7-8; CDR3aa: CASSTKATGKNSPLHF
j_gene: TRBJ2-3; d_gene: .; v_gene: TRBV7-2; CDR3aa: CASSFTSADTQYF
j_gene: TRBJ1-1; d_gene: .; v_gene: TRBV29-1; CDR3aa: CGGQNTEAFF
j_gene: TRBJ1-3; d_gene: .; v_gene: TRBV3-1/TRBV3-2; CDR3aa: CASSPSWRAGNTIYF
j_gene: TRBJ2-1; d_gene: .; v_gene: TRBV2; CDR3aa: CASSESAGRREQFF
j_gene: TRBJ2-7; d_gene: TRBD1; v_gene: TRBV10-3; CDR3aa: CAISETTGTGNYEQYF
j_gene: TRBJ2-2; d_gene: TRBD2; v_gene: TRBV3-1/TRBV3-2; CDR3aa: CASSHGTSGRVGLFF
j_gene: TRBJ2-1; d_gene: TRBD2; v_gene: TRBV23-1; CDR3aa: CATSGGAHYNEQFF
j_gene: TRBJ1-2; d_gene: .; v_gene: TRBV7-8; CDR3aa: CASSSWTEYGYTF
j_gene: TRBJ1-4; d_gene: .; v_gene: TRBV19; CDR3aa: CASSPWQGGNFIDEKLFF
j_gene: TRBJ2-7; d_gene: TRBD1; v_gene: TRBV4-3; CDR3aa: CASSQSGTGSSYEQYF
j_gene: TRBJ2-1; d_gene: TRBD2; v_gene: TRBV6-5; CDR3aa: CASSYSGTSREQFF
j_gene: TRBJ1-2; d_gene: .; v_gene: TRBV7-6; CDR3aa: CASSQLGSGYTF
j_gene: TRBJ2-7; d_gene: TRBD1; v_gene: TRBV6-2/TRBV6-3; CDR3aa: CASSRDDRDVAEQYF
j_gene: TRBJ1-5; d_gene: .; v_gene: TRBV7-2; CDR3aa: CASSLAGLIYF
j_gene: TRBJ1-1; d_gene: .; v_gene: TRBV7-8; CDR3aa: CASSPGLSTEAFF
j_gene: TRBJ1-1; d_gene: TRBD1; v_gene: TRBV19; CDR3aa: CASTDRVTEAFF
j_gene: TRBJ2-7; d_gene: TRBD2; v_gene: TRBV27; CDR3aa: CASSLYSGRAYEQYF